The T cell receptor (beta chain) described here comes from a study of CD8 T cells in Susac syndrome. This clonotype was observed once. As yet, its antigen is unknown. Sequencing targeted TCR beta in blood CD8+ and CD4+ T cells. Random hexamers primed reverse transcription of about 0.5 to 1 ug RNA. MiXCR, run by TCRdb on the immunoSEQ multiplex PCR reads, gives a single entry per CDR3 protein. This table holds roughly 190,000 distinct CDR3 sequences, around 93% found once. Study observations and caveats: Clonal expansion was present among Susac CD8+ cells. This expansion reached its peak in TEMRA cells and in active patients.

The source material was CD8+ T cells from PBMCs. This receptor was identified in a human donor with Susac syndrome.

CDR3 region: CASSPSEGSYETQYF. The CDR3 DNA reads as TGCGCCAGCAGCCCCTCAGAGGGGAGTTACGAGACCCAGTACTTC. V usage is TRBV5-1 and J usage is TRBJ2-5; either TRBD1 or TRBD2 may fit D (5 bases each). Germline values: CDR1 SGHRS, CDR2 YFSETQ. The CDR3 length is 15 residues. V lost 4 bases to trimming and J lost 5 bases, with 18 bases between them.